Below, 24 T cell receptor beta chains from the same sample are listed, as sequenced in a study of cytomegalovirus exposure and HLA in healthy donors. The primer mix had 60 Vbeta and 13 Jbeta primers. The method was immunoSEQ multiplex PCR; TCRdb's version includes in-frame clones alone and lacks a portion of them. The sample consists of 150,000 or so clones, around 78% of them appearing once. The specimen sequenced was PBMCs. Source of these receptors: a man aged 35 to 55 in good health and CMV-seronegative.

This clone was observed a few times. The genes are TRBV30 and TRBJ2-5; perhaps TRBD2 as D (5 bases). This CDR3 has 17 residues. CDR1 is GTSNPN, CDR2 SVGIG, per germline (reference sequence). The germline V and J ends were trimmed by 0 bases and 4 bases, with 21 bases remaining between them. The DNA for the CDR3 is TGTGCCTGGAGTGTTGTGGGAGTGAAGAGCACGCGAGAGACCCAGTACTTC. Residues: CAWSVVGVKSTRETQYF.

This chain links TRBV11-3 with TRBJ2-1, with D possibly being TRBD2 (5 bases). The V end was cut by 6 bases, the J end by 4 bases, with 10 bases between. The CDR3 sequence is 13 residues long. Germline V gives CDR1 SGHNT, CDR2 YENEEA. The CDR3 loop reads CASSRSGYNEQFF. The CDR3 region has the DNA TGTGCCAGCAGTCGAAGCGGTTACAATGAGCAGTTCTTC.

CDR3 protein: CAWSEVGAKKDEQYF. The CDR3 DNA sequence: TGTGCCTGGAGTGAGGTGGGGGCGAAAAAGGACGAGCAGTACTTC. The chain couples TRBV30 to TRBJ2-7; D may be TRBD1 (6 bases). CDR1 is GTSNPN and CDR2 is SVGIG in the germline V gene (reference sequence). V was shortened by 1 base and J by 5 bases, with 18 bases between the two germline ends. This CDR3 region has 15 residues.

On this clone: A read error may account for a junction end that differs from germline. V and J are TRBV11-2 and TRBJ2-7; D possibly corresponds to TRBD2 (6 bases). Germline V gene data show CDR1 as SGHAT and CDR2 as FQNNGV. There are 12 residues in the CDR3. The CDR3 bases are TGTGCCAGCAGCTTAGGTCCACTAGCCGTTAACTTC. This encodes CASSLGPLAVNF.

The CDR3 bases are TGTGCCAGCAGTGACGGGGGGTCTGGGGCCAACGTCCTGACTTTC. The encoded protein is CASSDGGSGANVLTF. The V and J genes are TRBV6-4 and TRBJ2-6, with D maybe TRBD2 (6 bases). The V gene lost 2 bases and the J gene lost 1 base, with 6 bases spanning the gap. The CDR3 has 15 residues. Germline CDR1 reads MRHNA; CDR2 reads SNTAGT.

This chain links TRBV2 with TRBJ2-6; D not certain. The CDR3 is 17 amino acids. Per germline, CDR1 SNHLY and CDR2 FYNNEI. V gave up 2 bases and J gave up 0 bases, with 11 bases separating them. CDR3 sequence: CASSETAPSSGANVLTF. The CDR3 DNA reads as TGTGCCAGCAGTGAAACAGCACCAAGCTCTGGGGCCAACGTCCTGACTTTC. The whole variable domain, remainder taken from reference TRBV2 and TRBJ2-6, is EPEVTQTPSHQVTQMGQEVILRCVPISNHLYFYWYRQILGQKVEFLVSFYNNEISEKSEIFDDQFSVERPDGSNFTLKIRSTKLEDSAMYFCASSETAPSSGANVLTFGAGSRLTVL.

The chain is built from TRBV6-5 and TRBJ1-1, with 7 bases that match TRBD1. Per the germline V gene, CDR1 is MNHEY and CDR2 is SVGAGI. Germline trimming cut 4 bases from V and 1 base from J; bases unmatched to any gene: 6. The CDR3 runs 15 residues. The CDR3 loop is CASSFLDRWNTEAFF. The DNA of the CDR3 is TGTGCCAGCAGTTTCCTGGACAGGTGGAACACTGAAGCTTTCTTT.

This clone was found a few times. The gene calls are TRBV5-6 and TRBJ2-7; 10 nucleotides line up with TRBD2. The CDR3 totals 14 residues. Germline-derived CDR1 and CDR2 are SGHDT and YYEEEE. V shed 3 bases and J 4 bases; nucleotides not matched to a gene: 4. The CDR3 loop is CASSSGLAEYEQYV. Written as DNA, the CDR3 is TGTGCCAGCAGCTCCGGACTAGCGGAATACGAGCAGTACGTC.

This clone was found a few times. The CDR3 here is CASSFSRQGGQPQHF. The DNA of the CDR3 is TGTGCCAGCAGCTTTTCCCGACAGGGTGGACAGCCCCAGCATTTT. The J gene is TRBJ1-5, the V gene TRBV11-2, with TRBD1 matching over 7 bases. The trim removed 3 bases at V and 7 bases at J, leaving 9 bases unmatched. Germline CDR1 SGHAT, CDR2 FQNNGV. This CDR3 spans 15 amino acids. Drawing the rest from reference TRBV11-2 and TRBJ1-5, the complete variable domain is EAGVAQSPRYKIIEKRQSVAFWCNPISGHATLYWYQQILGQGPKLLIQFQNNGVVDDSQLPKDRFSAERLKGVDSTLKIQPAKLEDSAVYLCASSFSRQGGQPQHFGDGTRLSIL.

The chain combines TRBV5-1 with TRBJ2-3, with a weak D call TRBD1 (5 bases). Deletions cut 0 bases from V and 5 bases from J, with 22 bases between. This CDR3 has 18 residues. Per the germline V gene, CDR1 is SGHRS and CDR2 is YFSETQ. The CDR3 is CASSLASPGAAQGDTQYF. CDR3 coding DNA: TGCGCCAGCAGCTTGGCCTCTCCTGGGGCGGCCCAGGGAGATACGCAGTATTTT.

V and J are TRBV19 and TRBJ2-1; 9 bases are a match to TRBD2. J gave up 9 bases and V 4 bases, and 4 bases lay outside the gene matches. The V gene's germline CDR1 is LNHDA and CDR2 SQIVND (reference sequence). The CDR3 loop spans 13 amino acids. This CDR3 is CASSSGRALEQFF. As DNA, the CDR3 is TGTGCCAGTAGTAGCGGGAGGGCCCTTGAGCAGTTCTTC. Filled out from reference TRBV19 and TRBJ2-1, the complete variable domain reads DGGITQSPKYLFRKEGQNVTLSCEQNLNHDAMYWYRQDPGQGLRLIYYSQIVNDFQKGDIAEGYSVSREKKESFPLTVTSAQKNPTAFYLCASSSGRALEQFFGPGTRLTVL.

This clone was seen a few times. The gene calls are TRBV5-1 and TRBJ2-6, with D hard to call. CDR3 length equals 15 residues. Trimming stripped 1 base from V and 0 bases from J, with 5 bases between. Germline V lookup: CDR1 SGHRS, CDR2 YFSETQ. CDR3 residues: CASSLLASGANVLTF. Written as DNA, the CDR3 is TGCGCCAGCAGCTTGCTGGCCTCTGGGGCCAACGTCCTGACTTTC.

This chain joins TRBV6-1 and TRBJ2-3; 7 bases are shared with TRBD2. Per germline, CDR1 MNHNS and CDR2 SASEGT. The CDR3 runs to 17 residues. The V segment lost 1 base and the J segment 2 bases; nucleotides outside the gene matches: 9. CDR3 protein: CASSEVGGTGATDTQYF. The DNA for the CDR3 is TGTGCCAGCAGTGAAGTGGGGGGGACTGGTGCCACAGATACGCAGTATTTT.

The rearrangement joins TRBV2 to TRBJ1-3, with TRBD1 matching over 8 bases. With 4 bases clipped from V and 2 bases from J, the junction kept 1 base outside the gene matches. The CDR3 contains 14 residues. Germline V gene lookup returns CDR1 SNHLY and CDR2 FYNNEI. DNA of the CDR3: TGTGCCAGCAGTGGACAGGGGACTGGAAACACCATATATTTT. This codes for CASSGQGTGNTIYF.

This clone was found a few times. The V call is TRBV6-6, the J call TRBJ2-5; 7 nucleotides line up with TRBD2. Germline CDR1 MNHNY, CDR2 SVGAGI (reference sequence). The CDR3 is made up of 12 amino acids. V lost 6 bases and J lost 4; bases outside the gene matches: 2. For the CDR3, the DNA is TGTGCCAGCAGCCCGGGAGGAGAGACCCAGTACTTC. This sequence encodes CASSPGGETQYF.

The rearrangement uses TRBV28 and TRBJ2-7; 7 positions agree with TRBD2. Germline-derived CDR1 and CDR2 are MDHEN and SYDVKM. CDR3 size: 18 residues. The ends lost 6 bases at V and 0 bases at J; junction bases unmatched: 17. The CDR3 nucleotides read TGTGCCAGCAGACCCCCGGCGAGGCTGGGACTAAACTCCTACGAGCAGTACTTC. This translates into CASRPPARLGLNSYEQYF. The full variable domain, rest sourced from reference TRBV28 and TRBJ2-7, is DVKVTQSSRYLVKRTGEKVFLECVQDMDHENMFWYRQDPGLGLRLIYFSYDVKMKEKGDIPEGYSVSREKKERFSLILESASTNQTSMYLCASRPPARLGLNSYEQYFGPGTRLTVT.

The genes are TRBV2 and TRBJ1-1; perhaps TRBD1 as D (5 bases). CDR1 is SNHLY and CDR2 is FYNNEI in the germline V gene. The CDR3 loop spans 14 amino acids. Trimming removed 7 bases at V and 1 base at J, with 13 bases between. CDR3 protein: CASIPQEPNTEAFF. CDR3 DNA: TGTGCCAGCATTCCACAGGAGCCGAACACTGAAGCTTTCTTT.

On this clone: The junction differs from germline at one of its ends, possibly a read error. The chain has TRBV7-9 and TRBJ2-1; no clear D gene. Germline CDR1 SEHNR, CDR2 FQNEAQ (reference sequence). This CDR3 is 13 amino acids long. The CDR3 sequence: CSSRPDSGNEQFF. The DNA for the CDR3 is TGTTCCAGCAGGCCCGACTCGGGCAATGAGCAGTTCTTC.

The genes are TRBV28 and TRBJ1-3; 7 nucleotides line up with TRBD1. Germline V gene data show CDR1 as MDHEN and CDR2 as SYDVKM. The length of the CDR3 is 14 residues. V trimming: 6 bases; J trimming: 8 bases; junction bases outside the gene matches: 10. DNA of the CDR3: TGTGCCAGCAGGGTCACAGGGGCTGTGGACACCATATATTTT. It encodes CASRVTGAVDTIYF. Drawing the rest from reference TRBV28 and TRBJ1-3, the complete variable domain is DVKVTQSSRYLVKRTGEKVFLECVQDMDHENMFWYRQDPGLGLRLIYFSYDVKMKEKGDIPEGYSVSREKKERFSLILESASTNQTSMYLCASRVTGAVDTIYFGEGSWLTVV.

The chain employs TRBV15 and TRBJ2-7; D not resolved. The CDR3 length is 14 residues. The germline CDR1 and CDR2 sequences are LNHNV and YYDKDF (reference sequence). V lost 5 bases, J lost 2 bases, and 13 bases lay in between. In nucleotides, the CDR3 is TGTGCCACCAGCTTTGACTCCTCCGCCTACGAGCAGTACTTC. Its translation: CATSFDSSAYEQYF.

The rearrangement joins TRBV10-3 to TRBJ1-6; possible D gene TRBD1, 6 bases. The CDR3 has 14 amino acids. The germline V gene has CDR1 ENHRY and CDR2 SYGVKD. Between the trimmed V and J ends, which lost 3 bases and 7 bases, there was a span of 10 bases. CDR3 residues: CAISDRGGNSPLHF. CDR3 nucleotide sequence: TGTGCCATCAGTGACAGGGGCGGGAATTCACCCCTCCACTTT.

This clone was seen only a few times. V usage is TRBV6-6 and J usage is TRBJ1-1, with 9 bases identical to TRBD1. V gave up 5 bases and J gave up 4 bases; unmatched junction bases: 8. The CDR3 extends over 15 amino acids. Germline CDR1 reads MNHNY; CDR2 reads SVGAGI (reference sequence). This chain's CDR3 is CASSHPGQGSTEAFF. The DNA for the CDR3 is TGTGCCAGCAGTCACCCGGGACAGGGAAGCACTGAAGCTTTCTTT.

The chain employs TRBV2 and TRBJ2-5; TRBD1 agrees at 9 bases. The CDR3 spans 13 residues. J gave up 1 base and V 9 bases, and 3 bases lay outside the gene matches. Germline lookup yields CDR1 SNHLY and CDR2 FYNNEI. CDR3 loop: CARGQGIQETQYF. The CDR3 DNA is TGTGCCAGGGGACAGGGAATCCAAGAGACCCAGTACTTC.

On this clone: Other nucleotide sequences from this sample produce the same CDR3. The gene calls are TRBV2 and TRBJ2-2, with 8 bases aligning to TRBD1. The CDR3 sequence is 18 residues long. The V gene end was trimmed by 11 bases and the J gene end by 1 base; junction bases not matched to a gene: 18. Germline V lookup: CDR1 SNHLY, CDR2 FYNNEI. CDR3 protein: CAFSSSILGQGNTGELFF. CDR3 nucleotide sequence: TGTGCCTTCAGCAGCAGTATCCTAGGACAGGGGAACACCGGGGAGCTGTTTTTT.